This TCR beta chain is drawn from a study of breast tumors, draining lymph nodes, adjacent tissues. Study-wide findings and caveats: Luminal-like breast cancer showed significantly higher tumor–nontumor repertoire similarity than basal-like.

The CDR3 has 11 residues. V was clipped by 0 bases and J by 9 bases, with 4 bases between them. Germline V CDR1 and CDR2: SGHDT, YYEEEE. Via MiXCR, TCRdb re-called the multiplex PCR reads, giving one row per CDR3 protein. The sample has around 190,000 distinct CDR3 sequences, around a third seen once. This clonotype was seen at least ten times. No antigen is known for it. Axillary draining lymph nodes of breast cancer patients supplied the node samples. The sequence was obtained from a female donor with breast cancer. Some clones in this sample may be carry-over from other donors' samples. The sequencing sample was made of axillary lymph node tissue. The rearrangement links TRBV5-6 to TRBJ2-1, with D unclear. CDR3 amino acids: CASSLGGEQFF. The CDR3 DNA reads as TGTGCCAGCAGCTTGGGCGGTGAGCAGTTCTTC.